Listed here is a single T cell receptor (beta chain). RNA totalling about 0.5 to 1 ug underwent reverse transcription with random hexamers. From the immunoSEQ multiplex PCR reads, TCRdb called clonotypes with MiXCR, one entry per CDR3 protein. The table includes 45,000 to 60,000 distinct CDR3 sequences, about 91% detected once. Trimming shortened V by 2 bases and J by 5 bases, and 11 bases separated the two germline ends. Germline CDR1 and CDR2: SGDLS and YYNGEE. The CDR3 has 13 residues. The record originates from a study of CD8 T cells in Susac syndrome. Through negative isolation, CD4+ and CD8+ T cells were obtained, while TEMRA cells were enriched using FACS.

This sequence was found in a human donor in good health. Sequenced input: CD8+ T cells from PBMCs. The chain has TRBV9 and TRBJ2-7; D is ambiguous. CDR3 nucleotides: TGTGCCAGCAGCGTCGGGTCCCAAAACGAGCAGTACTTC. As protein: CASSVGSQNEQYF.